A selection of T cell receptor beta chains follows, all from one sample in a study of radiotherapy plus CTLA-4 blockade in lung cancer. The method was immunoSEQ multiplex PCR; TCRdb's version includes in-frame clones alone and lacks a portion of them. The table records 75,000 to 100,000 clones, roughly 74% of them present only once. The sample here was peripheral blood, taken from a patient treated with radiotherapy plus ipilimumab. The origin of the receptors is a human donor with non-small cell lung cancer who had a partial response to radiotherapy plus ipilimumab. Some clones in this sample may be carry-over from other donors' samples. Both conserved end residues are part of each CDR3. D genes are given only for firm matches. Clone size, where shown, is once, few, many, or a class for clones that have expanded.

v_call	clone_size	j_call	d_call	cdr3_nt	cdr3_aa
TRBV7-2	few	TRBJ1-1	TRBD1	TGTGCCAGCGGGGTAACAGGGGGAAGGACTGAAGCTTTCTTT	CASGVTGGRTEAFF
TRBV9	once	TRBJ2-1	.	TGTGCCAGCAGCGTAGTACTGGGGAGCAATGAGCAGTTCTTC	CASSVVLGSNEQFF
TRBV9	few	TRBJ2-7	.	TGTGCCAGCAGCGTTCAGGGGGGTCCCCGTGGCACTTACGAGCAGTACTTC	CASSVQGGPRGTYEQYF
TRBV23-1	few	TRBJ2-7	TRBD2	TGCGCCAGCAGGACTCGGACGGGAGGGCGGACTAGCGACTCCTACGAGCAGTACTTC	CASRTRTGGRTSDSYEQYF
TRBV18	.	TRBJ2-5	.	TGTGCCAGCTCATCGTACGAGGGTGGGGAGACCCAGTACTTC	CASSSYEGGETQYF
TRBV18	few	TRBJ2-5	TRBD1	TGTGCCAGCTCACCTTCCCGGACAGGGACCTACCAAGAGACCCAGTACTTC	CASSPSRTGTYQETQYF
TRBV19	.	TRBJ2-5	TRBD1	TGTGCCAGTAGGATTACAGGGGGCCAAGAGACCCAGTACTTC	CASRITGGQETQYF
TRBV5-1	.	TRBJ1-4	.	TGCGCCAGCAGCAGGGGCTTCTCCAATGAAAAACTGTTTTTT	CASSRGFSNEKLFF
TRBV11-3	few	TRBJ2-1	.	TGTGCCAGCAGCTTTGACAGTCATTACAATGAGCAGTTCTTC	CASSFDSHYNEQFF
TRBV7-2	few	TRBJ1-2	TRBD1	TGTGCCAGCAGCATAGGACAGGGTGGCGGCTATGGCTACACCTTC	CASSIGQGGGYGYTF
TRBV28	.	TRBJ2-5	TRBD2	TGTGCCAGCCGATATCTAGCGGGAGGAGAGACCCAGTACTTC	CASRYLAGGETQYF
TRBV30	.	TRBJ1-4	TRBD1	TGTGCCTGGCCTTTAAACCGGGACAGGGTACCAAAACTGTTTTTT	CAWPLNRDRVPKLFF
TRBV5-1	few	TRBJ2-3	TRBD2	TGTGCCAGCAGCCGACTAGCGGGACGAACAGATACGCAGTATTTT	CASSRLAGRTDTQYF
TRBV19	.	TRBJ2-5	.	TGTGCCAGTAGTATGGGGGGGCCAGAGACCCAGTACTTC	CASSMGGPETQYF
TRBV19	once	TRBJ1-4	.	TGTGCCAGTAGTCAGGGGAATACTAATGAAAAACTGTTTTTT	CASSQGNTNEKLFF
TRBV7-6	.	TRBJ1-2	.	TGTGCCAGCAGCTTAGCGGGACTGGTCTATGGCTACACCTTC	CASSLAGLVYGYTF
TRBV5-4	.	TRBJ2-7	TRBD2	TGTGCCAGCAGCCCTGGGGGGGTCTCCTACGAGCAGTACTTC	CASSPGGVSYEQYF
TRBV29-1	.	TRBJ2-2	.	TGCAGCGTTGAAGGGACGGTCAGGGGGGCACACACCGGGGAGCTGTTTTTT	CSVEGTVRGAHTGELFF
TRBV5-1	.	TRBJ1-2	.	TGCGCCAGCAGCTCCACAGGCTATGGCTACACCTTC	CASSSTGYGYTF
TRBV30	.	TRBJ2-7	TRBD2	TGTGCCTGGAGTGCCACCTTGGGACTAGCGGGAATCTACGAGCAGTACTTC	CAWSATLGLAGIYEQYF
TRBV29-1	.	TRBJ2-3	.	TGCAGCCTTCGACCAAACCGGGTCACAGATACGCAGTATTTT	CSLRPNRVTDTQYF
TRBV7-9	.	TRBJ1-6	TRBD1	TGTGCCAGCAGCGATGGACAGGGGGCCACCTATAATTCACCCCTCCACTTT	CASSDGQGATYNSPLHF
TRBV5-4	once	TRBJ2-7	.	TGTGCCAGCAGCCCGAATCAGGGCTACGAGCAGTACTTC	CASSPNQGYEQYF
TRBV10-3	.	TRBJ2-5	.	TGTGCCATCAGCGAGGCGGGGATACAAGAGACCCAGTACTTC	CAISEAGIQETQYF
TRBV18	.	TRBJ1-6	.	TGTGCCAGCTCACCGGGCAGGGAATTTACCCCCCTCCACTTT	CASSPGREFTPLHF
TRBV11-2	.	TRBJ2-1	.	TGTGCCAGCAGCCCACAGGGTAGTAATTACAATGAGCAGTTCTTC	CASSPQGSNYNEQFF
TRBV2	.	TRBJ2-7	.	TGTGCCAGCAGTGAAGAGGCCAGGAAAACCTACGAGCAGTACTTC	CASSEEARKTYEQYF
TRBV14	.	TRBJ1-2	.	TGTGCCAGCAGTATCCTCGGGTCTAACTATGGCTACACCTTC	CASSILGSNYGYTF
TRBV7-7	.	TRBJ2-3	TRBD1	TGTGCCAGCAGCCGGGGGACAGGGGCAGGAGATACGCAGTATTTT	CASSRGTGAGDTQYF
TRBV6-6	.	TRBJ1-1	.	TGTGCCAGCAGTTACCCCTTTTCGACAGCGAACACTGAAGCTTTCTTT	CASSYPFSTANTEAFF
TRBV18	few	TRBJ2-5	.	TGTGCCAGCTCACCTCAAGCGGGCCAAGAGACCCAGTACTTC	CASSPQAGQETQYF
TRBV30	few	TRBJ2-7	.	TGTGCCTGGAGCCTTAACCGGGGCTACGAGCAGTACTTC	CAWSLNRGYEQYF
TRBV19	.	TRBJ2-3	TRBD1	TGTGCCAGTAGTATGGGGGACAGTCCCACAGATACGCAGTATTTT	CASSMGDSPTDTQYF
TRBV5-8	few	TRBJ1-3	TRBD1	TGTGCCAGCAGCTTGGAGGACAGGGTTGGAAACACCATATATTTT	CASSLEDRVGNTIYF
TRBV5-1	.	TRBJ2-6	.	TGCGCCAGCAGCTTGAGCGGTAGCTTTGGGGCCAACGTCCTGACTTTC	CASSLSGSFGANVLTF
TRBV19	.	TRBJ2-7	.	TGTGCCAGTAGTATGCAGGGCTACGAGCAGTACTTC	CASSMQGYEQYF
TRBV2	.	TRBJ1-1	TRBD1	TGTGCCAGCTCTACGACAGGGTTAAACACTGAAGCTTTCTTT	CASSTTGLNTEAFF
TRBV5-1	.	TRBJ2-6	TRBD1	TGCGCCAGCAGTCGACAGGGCGTAGTATCCGGGGCCAACGTCCTGACTTTC	CASSRQGVVSGANVLTF
TRBV7-9	.	TRBJ1-4	.	TGTGCCAGCAGCTCCCGACAGACAGCTAATGAAAAACTGTTTTTT	CASSSRQTANEKLFF
TRBV6-5	.	TRBJ2-3	TRBD2	TGTGCCAGCAGTTCTTCTGCGGGGGGGCCTGATACGCAGTATTTT	CASSSSAGGPDTQYF
TRBV2	few	TRBJ1-1	.	TGTGCCAGCAGTGATGCAGGGAACACTGAAGCTTTCTTT	CASSDAGNTEAFF
TRBV4-1	.	TRBJ1-4	.	TGCGCCAGCAGCCAGAGACGGGCTAATGAAAAACTGTTTTTT	CASSQRRANEKLFF
TRBV9	.	TRBJ1-1	.	TGTGCCAGCAGCCCCCACTCGGACTACGACACTGAAGCTTTCTTT	CASSPHSDYDTEAFF
TRBV18	few	TRBJ2-2	.	TGTGCCAGCTCACCCTCAACAGGGTACACCGGGGAGCTGTTTTTT	CASSPSTGYTGELFF
TRBV15	.	TRBJ2-5	TRBD2	TGTGCCACCAGCAGAGATCTTGTTGGGACTAGCAGGGAGACCCAGTACTTC	CATSRDLVGTSRETQYF
TRBV28	.	TRBJ1-5	TRBD1	TGTGCCAGCAGTACACTACAGGGGTGGTATAGCAATCAGCCCCAGCATTTT	CASSTLQGWYSNQPQHF
TRBV25-1	.	TRBJ2-5	.	TGTGCCAGCAGAGGACAGACCCAAGAGACCCAGTACTTC	CASRGQTQETQYF
TRBV7-9	few	TRBJ1-1	.	TGTGCCAGCAGCCCGATAACAGGGTTTTCGGCTTTCTTT	CASSPITGFSAFF
TRBV5-1	.	TRBJ2-7	TRBD1	TGCGCCAGCACCCCCCGGACAGGGGGATCCTACGAGCAGTACTTC	CASTPRTGGSYEQYF
TRBV6-1	.	TRBJ1-2	.	TGTGCCAGCAGTGAGCGGAACTATGGCTACACCTTC	CASSERNYGYTF
TRBV13	.	TRBJ1-3	.	TGTGCCAGCAGCTTAGGTCTACCGCTCGCTGGAAACACCATATATTTT	CASSLGLPLAGNTIYF
TRBV7-3	.	TRBJ2-1	TRBD1	TGTGCCAGCAGCTTATTTCAGGGGGCTGTCAATGAGCAGTTCTTC	CASSLFQGAVNEQFF
TRBV2	.	TRBJ1-5	.	TGTGCCAGCAGGGACAGTTGGGATCAGCCCCAGCATTTT	CASRDSWDQPQHF
TRBV2	once	TRBJ1-1	.	TGTGCCAGCAGTAAAGAGCGGAACACTGAAGCTTTCTTT	CASSKERNTEAFF